This T cell receptor beta chain appears in the sequencing data of a study of radiotherapy plus CTLA-4 blockade in lung cancer. Turning to the study itself: Objective response rate was over 15%; disease control rate, around 33%. Study-level findings and limits: Blood TCR clones of tumor origin expanded after radiotherapy plus ipilimumab.

Comments on this clone: Its specificity is not known.

Focal radiation and CTLA-4 blockade (ipilimumab) were tested in chemo-refractory metastatic non-small-cell lung cancer patients. Clones were sequenced by immunoSEQ multiplex PCR, and TCRdb holds only the in-frame ones, with some missing. The sample lists 110,000 or so clones, nearly 80% occurring once. The CDR3 contains 18 residues. Germline CDR1 and CDR2: LGHNA and YNFKEQ. V was pared by 0 bases and J by 8 bases, with 15 bases of the junction left unmatched. The source of this sequence is a human donor with non-small cell lung cancer who had a partial response to radiotherapy plus ipilimumab. The J gene is TRBJ2-1, the V gene TRBV4-2; 8 bases align to TRBD2. The material sequenced was peripheral blood, taken from a patient treated with radiotherapy plus ipilimumab. The CDR3: CASSQEQVASGSPHEQFF. As DNA, the CDR3 is TGTGCCAGCAGCCAAGAACAAGTGGCCAGCGGGAGTCCCCATGAGCAGTTCTTC.